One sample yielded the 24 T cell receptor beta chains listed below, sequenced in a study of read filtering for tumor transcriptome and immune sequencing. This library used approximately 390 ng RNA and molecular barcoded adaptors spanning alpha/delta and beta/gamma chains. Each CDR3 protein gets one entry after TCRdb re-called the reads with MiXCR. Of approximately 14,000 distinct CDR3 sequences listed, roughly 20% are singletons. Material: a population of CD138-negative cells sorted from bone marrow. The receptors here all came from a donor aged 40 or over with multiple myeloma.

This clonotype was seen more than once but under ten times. CDR3 residues: CASSGGPGLAGLRRTGELFF. Written as DNA, the CDR3 is TGTGCCAGCAGTGGAGGACCGGGACTAGCGGGCTTGCGGCGCACCGGGGAGCTGTTTTTT. The chain employs TRBV6-2 or TRBV6-3 and TRBJ2-2; 12 nucleotides align to TRBD2. The ends lost 5 bases at V and 4 bases at J; junction bases unmatched: 17. This CDR3 is built from 20 residues. Looked up from germline, CDR1 is MNHEY and CDR2 is SVGEGT.

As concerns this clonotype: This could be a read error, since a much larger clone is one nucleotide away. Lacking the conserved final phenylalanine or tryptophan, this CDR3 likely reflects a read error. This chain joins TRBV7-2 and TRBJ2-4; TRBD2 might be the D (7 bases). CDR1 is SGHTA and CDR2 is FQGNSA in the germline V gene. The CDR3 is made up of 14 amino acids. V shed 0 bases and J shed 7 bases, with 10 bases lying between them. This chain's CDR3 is CASSLAGGLNIQYL. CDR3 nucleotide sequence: TGTGCCAGCAGCTTAGCGGGGGGGCTTAACATTCAGTACCTC.

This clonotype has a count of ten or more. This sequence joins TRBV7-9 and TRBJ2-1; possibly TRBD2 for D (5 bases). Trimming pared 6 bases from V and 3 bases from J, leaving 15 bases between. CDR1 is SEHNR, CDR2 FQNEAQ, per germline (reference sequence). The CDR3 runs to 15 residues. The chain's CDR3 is CASSKLMGVYNEQFF. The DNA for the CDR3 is TGTGCCAGCAGTAAACTAATGGGAGTCTACAATGAGCAGTTCTTC.

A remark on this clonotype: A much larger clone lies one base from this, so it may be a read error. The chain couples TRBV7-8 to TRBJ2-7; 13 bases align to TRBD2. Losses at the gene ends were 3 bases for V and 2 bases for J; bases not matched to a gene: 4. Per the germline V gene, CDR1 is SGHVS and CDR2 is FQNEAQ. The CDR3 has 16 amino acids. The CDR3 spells CASSFETSGGTYEQYF. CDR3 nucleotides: TGTGCCAGCAGCTTCGAGACTAGCGGGGGGACCTACGAGCAGTACTTC. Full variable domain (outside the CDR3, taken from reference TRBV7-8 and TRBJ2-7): GAGVSQSPRYKVAKRGQDVALRCDPISGHVSLFWYQQALGQGPEFLTYFQNEAQLDKSGLPSDRFFAERPEGSVSTLKIQRTQQEDSAVYLCASSFETSGGTYEQYFGPGTRLTVT.

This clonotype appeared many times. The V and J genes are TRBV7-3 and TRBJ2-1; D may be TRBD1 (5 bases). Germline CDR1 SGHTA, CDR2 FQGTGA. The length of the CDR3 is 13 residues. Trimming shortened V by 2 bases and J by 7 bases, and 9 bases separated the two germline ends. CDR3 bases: TGTGCCAGCAGCTTAGGGAACAGGAATGAGCAGTTCTTC. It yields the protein CASSLGNRNEQFF.

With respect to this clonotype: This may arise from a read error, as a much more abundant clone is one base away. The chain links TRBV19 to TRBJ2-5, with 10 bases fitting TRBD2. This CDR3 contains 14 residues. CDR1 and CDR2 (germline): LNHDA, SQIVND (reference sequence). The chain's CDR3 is CVSSQASGSGTQYF. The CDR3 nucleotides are TGTGTCAGTAGTCAGGCTAGCGGGAGCGGGACCCAGTACTTC.

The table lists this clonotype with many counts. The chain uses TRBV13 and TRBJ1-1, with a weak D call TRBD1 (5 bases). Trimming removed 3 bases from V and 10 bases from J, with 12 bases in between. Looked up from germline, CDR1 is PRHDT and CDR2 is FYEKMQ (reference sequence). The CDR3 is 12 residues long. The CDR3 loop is CASSLQGVAAFF. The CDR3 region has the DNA TGTGCCAGCAGCTTGCAGGGAGTGGCAGCTTTCTTT. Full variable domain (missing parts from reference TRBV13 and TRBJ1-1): AAGVIQSPRHLIKEKRETATLKCYPIPRHDTVYWYQQGPGQDPQFLISFYEKMQSDKGSIPDRFSAQQFSDYHSELNMSSLELGDSALYFCASSLQGVAAFFGQGTRLTVV.

The CDR3 nucleotides are TGTGCCAGCAGTCGGGGACAGGGAAGGCAGTACTTC. This encodes CASSRGQGRQYF. This chain uses TRBV12-3 or TRBV12-4 with TRBJ2-7, with TRBD1 identical over 9 bases. This CDR3 contains 12 residues. V gave up 5 bases and J gave up 9 bases; unmatched junction bases: 5.

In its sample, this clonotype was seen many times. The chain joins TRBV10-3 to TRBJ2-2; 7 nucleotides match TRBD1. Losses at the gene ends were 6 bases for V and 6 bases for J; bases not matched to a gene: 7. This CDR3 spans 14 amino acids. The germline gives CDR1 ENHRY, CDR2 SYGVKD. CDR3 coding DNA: TGTGCCATCAGCTCGGGACAGATGGCCGGGGAGCTGTTTTTT. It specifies CAISSGQMAGELFF.

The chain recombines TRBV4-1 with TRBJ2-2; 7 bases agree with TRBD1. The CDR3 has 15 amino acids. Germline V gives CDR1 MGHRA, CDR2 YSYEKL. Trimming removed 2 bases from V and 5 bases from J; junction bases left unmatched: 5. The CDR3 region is CASSQRTTGTGELFF. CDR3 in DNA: TGCGCCAGCAGCCAACGAACGACAGGGACCGGGGAGCTGTTTTTT.

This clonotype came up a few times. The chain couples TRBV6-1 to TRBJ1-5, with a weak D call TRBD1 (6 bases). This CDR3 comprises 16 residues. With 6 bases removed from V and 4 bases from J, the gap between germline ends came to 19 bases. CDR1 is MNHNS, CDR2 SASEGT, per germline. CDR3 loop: CASRKDRGYSNQPQHF. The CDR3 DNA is TGTGCCAGCAGGAAGGACAGAGGGTATAGTAATCAGCCCCAGCATTTT.

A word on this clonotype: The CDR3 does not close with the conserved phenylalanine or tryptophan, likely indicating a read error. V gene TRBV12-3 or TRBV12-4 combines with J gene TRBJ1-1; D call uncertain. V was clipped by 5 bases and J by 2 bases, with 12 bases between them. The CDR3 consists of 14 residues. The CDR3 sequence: CASSALGDNTEAFS. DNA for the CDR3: TGTGCCAGCAGTGCCCTCGGGGATAACACTGAAGCTTTCTCT.

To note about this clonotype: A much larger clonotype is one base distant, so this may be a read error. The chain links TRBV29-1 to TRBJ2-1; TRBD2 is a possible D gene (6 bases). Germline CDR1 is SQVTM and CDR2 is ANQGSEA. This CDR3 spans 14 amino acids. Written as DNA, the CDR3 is TGCAGCGTTGTAGTATGGGACTCCTACAGTGAGCAGTTCTTC. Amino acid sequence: CSVVVWDSYSEQFF.

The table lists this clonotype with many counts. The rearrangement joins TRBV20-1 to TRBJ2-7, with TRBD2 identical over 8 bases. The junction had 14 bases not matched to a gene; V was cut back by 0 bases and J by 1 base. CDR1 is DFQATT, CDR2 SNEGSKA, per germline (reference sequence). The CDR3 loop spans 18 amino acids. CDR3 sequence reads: CSARDLYRSGSISYEQYF. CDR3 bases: TGCAGTGCTAGAGATCTTTACAGAAGCGGGAGCATTTCCTACGAGCAGTACTTC.

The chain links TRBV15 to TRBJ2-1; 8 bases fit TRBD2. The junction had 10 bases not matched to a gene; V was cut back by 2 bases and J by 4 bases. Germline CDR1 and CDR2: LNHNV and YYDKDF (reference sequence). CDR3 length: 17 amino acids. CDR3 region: CATSRYPPSGPYNEQFF. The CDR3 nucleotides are TGTGCCACCAGCAGATACCCCCCTAGCGGGCCTTACAATGAGCAGTTCTTC.

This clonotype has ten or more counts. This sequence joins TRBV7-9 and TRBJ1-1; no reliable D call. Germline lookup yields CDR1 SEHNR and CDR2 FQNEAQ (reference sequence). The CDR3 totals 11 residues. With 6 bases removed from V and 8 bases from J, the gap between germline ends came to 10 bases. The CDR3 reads CASSLTLEAFF. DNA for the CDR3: TGTGCCAGCAGTCTGACCCTGGAAGCTTTCTTT. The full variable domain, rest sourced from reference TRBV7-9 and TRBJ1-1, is DTGVSQNPRHKITKRGQNVTFRCDPISEHNRLYWYRQTLGQGPEFLTYFQNEAQLEKSRLLSDRFSAERPKGSFSTLEIQRTEQGDSAMYLCASSLTLEAFFGQGTRLTVV.

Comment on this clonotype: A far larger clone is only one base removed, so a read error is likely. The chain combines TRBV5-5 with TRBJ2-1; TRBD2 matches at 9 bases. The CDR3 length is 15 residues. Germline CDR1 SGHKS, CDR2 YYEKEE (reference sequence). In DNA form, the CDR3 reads TGTGCCAGCAGCCCAGGGACTAGCAATGGGGATGAGCAGCTCTTC. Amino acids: CASSPGTSNGDEQLF.

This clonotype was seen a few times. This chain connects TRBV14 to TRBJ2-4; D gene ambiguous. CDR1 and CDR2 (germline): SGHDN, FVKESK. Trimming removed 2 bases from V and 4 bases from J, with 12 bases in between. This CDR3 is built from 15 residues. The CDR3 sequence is CASSQRLAGKNIQYF. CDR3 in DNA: TGTGCCAGCAGCCAACGGCTCGCCGGAAAAAACATTCAGTACTTC.

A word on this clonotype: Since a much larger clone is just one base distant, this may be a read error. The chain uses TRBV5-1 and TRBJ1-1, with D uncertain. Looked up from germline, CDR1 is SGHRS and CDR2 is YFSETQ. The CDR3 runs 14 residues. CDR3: CASGLAGPNTEAFF. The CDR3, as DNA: TGCGCCAGCGGCTTGGCCGGGCCGAACACTGAAGCTTTCTTT. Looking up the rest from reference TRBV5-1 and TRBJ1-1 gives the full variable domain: KAGVTQTPRYLIKTRGQQVTLSCSPISGHRSVSWYQQTPGQGLQFLFEYFSETQRNKGNFPGRFSGRQFSNSRSEMNVSTLELGDSALYLCASGLAGPNTEAFFGQGTRLTVV.

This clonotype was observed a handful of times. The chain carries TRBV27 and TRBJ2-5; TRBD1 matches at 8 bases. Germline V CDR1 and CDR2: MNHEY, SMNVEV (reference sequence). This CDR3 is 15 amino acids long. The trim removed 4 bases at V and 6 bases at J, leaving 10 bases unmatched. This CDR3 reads CASSSTGAGVQTQYF. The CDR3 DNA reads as TGTGCCAGCAGTTCGACAGGGGCGGGTGTGCAGACCCAGTACTTC.

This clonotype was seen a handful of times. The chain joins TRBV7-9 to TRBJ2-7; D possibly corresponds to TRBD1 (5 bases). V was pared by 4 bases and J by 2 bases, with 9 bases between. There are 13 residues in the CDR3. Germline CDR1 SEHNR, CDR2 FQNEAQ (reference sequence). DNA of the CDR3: TGTGCCAGCAGCTCACAGGTGACCTACGAGCAGTACTTC. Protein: CASSSQVTYEQYF. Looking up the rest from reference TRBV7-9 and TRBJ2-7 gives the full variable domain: DTGVSQNPRHKITKRGQNVTFRCDPISEHNRLYWYRQTLGQGPEFLTYFQNEAQLEKSRLLSDRFSAERPKGSFSTLEIQRTEQGDSAMYLCASSSQVTYEQYFGPGTRLTVT.

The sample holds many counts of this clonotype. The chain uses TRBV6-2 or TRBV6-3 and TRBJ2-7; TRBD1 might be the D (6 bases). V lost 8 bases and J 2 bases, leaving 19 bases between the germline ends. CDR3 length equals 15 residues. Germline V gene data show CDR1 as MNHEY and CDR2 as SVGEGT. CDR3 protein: CASHDPRGITYEQYF. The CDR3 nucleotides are TGTGCCAGCCATGACCCGAGGGGGATTACCTACGAGCAGTACTTC.

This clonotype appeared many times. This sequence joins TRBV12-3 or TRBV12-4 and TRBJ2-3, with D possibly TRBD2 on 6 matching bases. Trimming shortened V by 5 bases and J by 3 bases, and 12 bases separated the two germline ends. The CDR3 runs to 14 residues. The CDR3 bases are TGTGCCAGCAGTCACAAGACTAGAACAGATACGCAGTATTTT. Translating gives CASSHKTRTDTQYF.

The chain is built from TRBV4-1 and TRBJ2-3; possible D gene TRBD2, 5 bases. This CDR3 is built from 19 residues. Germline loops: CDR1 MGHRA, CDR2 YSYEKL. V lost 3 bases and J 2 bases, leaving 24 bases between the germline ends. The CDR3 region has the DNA TGCGCCAGCAGCCACAACTCAGTTCCGGGCGGGCCCTTCACAGATACGCAGTATTTT. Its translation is CASSHNSVPGGPFTDTQYF.